This T cell receptor (beta chain) derives from a study of memory CD4+ T cells and cytomegalovirus serostatus. Notes on this clone: The antigen is unknown.

Produced via immunoSEQ multiplex PCR; TCRdb's table is partial and in-frame only. The repertoire holds some 46,000 clones, with 60% to 80% as singletons. Single viable CD3+CD4+CD8-CD45RO+ cells were sorted as the memory CD4+ T cells. CD4+ T cells were isolated by positive magnetic selection. Study-level points and caveats: The CMV-associated TCR signature appears largely within the CD4+ memory repertoire. CD4+ memory repertoires contained about 40% of the roughly 160 reported CMV TCRbeta sequences. Repertoires predicted CMV serostatus with median bootstrapped AUC of around 0.96.

CDR1 and CDR2 (germline): LGHNA, YNFKEQ. V was cut by 0 bases and J by 1 base, with 6 bases left in between. CDR3 length: 15 amino acids. The source of this sequence is an adult in good health and CMV-seronegative. The sequencing sample was made of memory CD4+ T cells from blood. V is TRBV4-2 and J is TRBJ2-2; D not resolved. The CDR3 DNA reads TGTGCCAGCAGCCAAGATGAAAGGAACACCGGGGAGCTGTTTTTT. Protein sequence: CASSQDERNTGELFF.